These 14 T cell receptor beta chains share one sample of origin, sequenced in a study of cytomegalovirus exposure and HLA in healthy donors. Both 60 Vbeta primers and 13 Jbeta primers went into the PCR. TCRdb's copy holds only in-frame clones and misses some; the assay was immunoSEQ multiplex PCR. The sample yields more than 45,000 clones, of which the top ten take up less than 4.5%. Sequenced material: PBMCs. The origin of the receptors is a male donor in good health and CMV-seronegative.

The V call is TRBV5-4, the J call TRBJ2-1; 12 bases are shared with TRBD2. The CDR3 consists of 15 residues. The trim removed 6 bases at V and 8 bases at J, leaving 9 bases unmatched. Germline CDR1 and CDR2: SGHNT and YYREEE (reference sequence). Written as DNA, the CDR3 is TGTGCCAGCACAATACCTAGCGGGAGGGCCGATGAGCAGTTCTTC. Residues: CASTIPSGRADEQFF.

This chain connects TRBV4-3 to TRBJ2-2; D gene unclear. Germline V gives CDR1 LGHNA, CDR2 YSLEER. The V and J ends lost 4 bases and 5 bases respectively, with 29 bases between them. The CDR3 is made up of 20 amino acids. CDR3: CASSRQHARQTSTPTGELFF. For the CDR3, the DNA is TGCGCCAGCAGCCGACAACACGCCCGTCAGACATCTACCCCAACCGGGGAGCTGTTTTTT.

J is TRBJ1-1 and V is TRBV28; TRBD1 might be the D (5 bases). The germline V gene has CDR1 MDHEN and CDR2 SYDVKM. The length of the CDR3 is 14 residues. The V end lost 4 bases, the J end lost 2 bases, and 11 bases lay between the germline ends. CDR3 in DNA: TGTGCCAGCAGTTCACCGGGACTTAACACTGAAGCTTTCTTT. Protein product: CASSSPGLNTEAFF. Full variable domain (rest looked up from reference TRBV28 and TRBJ1-1): DVKVTQSSRYLVKRTGEKVFLECVQDMDHENMFWYRQDPGLGLRLIYFSYDVKMKEKGDIPEGYSVSREKKERFSLILESASTNQTSMYLCASSSPGLNTEAFFGQGTRLTVV.

V is TRBV28 and J is TRBJ1-3; unclear D gene. CDR1 is MDHEN and CDR2 is SYDVKM in the germline V gene. The CDR3 has 13 amino acids. The V and J ends lost 7 bases and 4 bases respectively, with 11 bases between them. CDR3 nucleotide sequence: TGTGCCAGCACCCTAGAGGCGGGAAACACCATATATTTT. Translation: CASTLEAGNTIYF.

The rearrangement joins TRBV19 to TRBJ1-4, with 11 bases identical to TRBD1. This CDR3 has 15 amino acids. Unmatched junction bases numbered 6, after V lost 5 bases and J lost 7 bases. The V gene's germline CDR1 is LNHDA and CDR2 SQIVND (reference sequence). This chain's CDR3 is CASSRGGQGAEKLFF. The DNA of the CDR3 is TGTGCCAGTAGTCGCGGCGGACAGGGGGCTGAAAAACTGTTTTTT.

This chain connects TRBV19 to TRBJ1-5, with 7 bases lining up with TRBD1. The CDR3 loop spans 15 amino acids. The germline CDR1 and CDR2 sequences are LNHDA and SQIVND (reference sequence). V gave up 3 bases and J gave up 4 bases; unmatched junction bases: 6. The CDR3 bases are TGTGCCAGTAGTATTTCAGGGGGAAGGAATCAGCCCCAGCATTTT. Its protein is CASSISGGRNQPQHF.

About this clone itself: A junction end diverges from the germline sequence, so it may reflect a read error. The chain uses TRBV7-6 and TRBJ1-1, with 11 nucleotides matching TRBD1. CDR3 length equals 16 residues. The germline V gene has CDR1 SGHVS and CDR2 FNYEAQ. CDR3 DNA: TGTGCCAGCAGCCGGGACAGGGGGATTGGGAACACTGAAGATTTCTTT. Residues: CASSRDRGIGNTEDFF.

Details on this clone: Germline and junction disagree at one end, which may indicate a read error. This chain connects TRBV9 to TRBJ2-7, with 7 nucleotides matching TRBD2. The V gene's germline CDR1 is SGDLS and CDR2 YYNGEE. This CDR3 is built from 13 residues. In DNA form, the CDR3 reads TGTGCCAGCAGCGTTCTCGACGAGCGGGGTCCTTCCTTC. It is translated as CASSVLDERGPSF.

The chain combines TRBV10-1 with TRBJ2-7, with 7 bases identical to TRBD1. Germline V gene lookup returns CDR1 WNHNN and CDR2 SYGVQD (reference sequence). The CDR3 is 13 amino acids. The V segment lost 8 bases and the J segment 6 bases; nucleotides outside the gene matches: 10. The CDR3 here is CASQERGRIEQYF. The CDR3 DNA sequence: TGCGCCAGCCAGGAAAGGGGGCGAATCGAGCAGTACTTC.

The chain employs TRBV19 and TRBJ2-3, with a tentative D call TRBD2 (5 bases). The length of the CDR3 is 15 residues. V lost 6 bases to trimming and J lost 7 bases, with 20 bases between them. Germline-derived CDR1 and CDR2 are LNHDA and SQIVND (reference sequence). CDR3 protein: CASSPFRGSLNTQYF. The CDR3 nucleotides are TGTGCCAGTAGCCCCTTCAGAGGGAGCTTGAATACGCAGTATTTT.

This chain connects TRBV2 to TRBJ2-5; weak D call: TRBD1 (6 bases). This CDR3 spans 11 amino acids. V gave up 7 bases and J gave up 3 bases, with 6 bases separating them. Per germline, CDR1 SNHLY and CDR2 FYNNEI. The CDR3 sequence: CASTGEETQYF. The CDR3 DNA reads as TGTGCCAGCACAGGGGAAGAGACCCAGTACTTC.

The V and J genes are TRBV4-2 and TRBJ2-6; no firm D call. The CDR3 runs to 16 residues. The V end was cut by 0 bases, the J end by 0 bases, with 6 bases between. Germline lookup yields CDR1 LGHNA and CDR2 YNFKEQ. DNA of the CDR3: TGTGCCAGCAGCCAAGATGCGAGCTCTGGGGCCAACGTCCTGACTTTC. It codes for CASSQDASSGANVLTF.

The V call is TRBV2, the J call TRBJ1-2; 7 nucleotides agree with TRBD1. The V and J ends lost 6 bases and 3 bases, in that order; junction bases with no gene match: 4. Germline V lookup: CDR1 SNHLY, CDR2 FYNNEI. This CDR3 spans 13 amino acids. CDR3 sequence: CASRGDSDYGYTF. DNA for the CDR3: TGTGCCAGCAGGGGGGACAGCGACTATGGCTACACCTTC. Complete variable domain (other parts from reference TRBV2 and TRBJ1-2): EPEVTQTPSHQVTQMGQEVILRCVPISNHLYFYWYRQILGQKVEFLVSFYNNEISEKSEIFDDQFSVERPDGSNFTLKIRSTKLEDSAMYFCASRGDSDYGYTFGSGTRLTVV.

This chain connects TRBV7-2 to TRBJ2-6, with a tentative D call TRBD1 (6 bases). CDR3 length: 15 residues. Looked up from germline, CDR1 is SGHTA and CDR2 is FQGNSA. V was cut by 5 bases and J by 3 bases, with 11 bases left in between. CDR3 loop: CASSIQGYGANVLTF. The CDR3 DNA reads as TGTGCCAGCAGCATACAGGGCTATGGGGCCAACGTCCTGACTTTC. The full variable domain, rest sourced from reference TRBV7-2 and TRBJ2-6, is GAGVSQSPSNKVTEKGKDVELRCDPISGHTALYWYRQSLGQGLEFLIYFQGNSAPDKSGLPSDRFSAERTGGSVSTLTIQRTQQEDSAVYLCASSIQGYGANVLTFGAGSRLTVL.